This TCR beta chain was captured in a study of CD8+ T cells in alopecia areata. As for treatment: oral pan-JAK inhibitor, 5-10 mg twice daily. RNA was extracted and reverse transcribed into cDNA as the sequencing template. The assay was immunoSEQ multiplex PCR, and TCRdb's table has in-frame clones only and misses some. The sample has 100,000 or so clones; just under 60% are singletons. Germline CDR1 MNHNY, CDR2 SVGAGI (reference sequence). The CDR3 covers 11 residues. The V and J ends lost 8 bases and 0 bases respectively, with 5 bases between them. This sequence originates from a human donor with alopecia areata. The J gene is TRBJ2-7, the V gene TRBV6-6; no reliable D call. This specimen consisted of CD8+ T cells sorted from blood, obtained at roughly week 55, from a patient treated with tofacitinib. The CDR3 loop reads CASSDSYEQYF. CDR3 nucleotides: TGTGCCAGCTCCGACTCCTACGAGCAGTACTTC.